The 5 T cell receptor beta chains presented below share a single source sample, sequenced in a study of identical twins. One entry per CDR3 protein, called by TCRdb with MiXCR from the 5' RACE reads. The data show hundreds of thousands of distinct CDR3 sequences, around 8.6% seen once. This sample was also put to use in a study of yellow fever vaccine responses in identical twins.

Sequencing used PBMCs. The origin of the receptors is a woman between 18 and 29 years old in good health.

This clonotype was seen only a few times. V is TRBV20-1 and J is TRBJ1-2, with D possibly TRBD1 on 6 matching bases. The V gene lost 1 base and the J gene lost 8 bases, with 14 bases spanning the gap. The CDR3 has 13 residues. CDR1 is DFQATT, CDR2 SNEGSKA, per germline (reference sequence). CDR3: CSARARGRGGYTF. The CDR3, as DNA: TGCAGTGCTAGAGCCAGGGGAAGGGGGGGCTACACCTTC.

The chain carries TRBV20-1 and TRBJ2-2; D assignment may be TRBD1 or TRBD2 (6 bases each). V was cut by 0 bases and J by 4 bases, with 12 bases left in between. The CDR3 is 15 amino acids. CDR1 and CDR2 (germline): DFQATT, SNEGSKA (reference sequence). CDR3 sequence reads: CSARDWGAGTGELFF. Here the CDR3 DNA reads TGCAGTGCTAGAGATTGGGGGGCTGGCACCGGGGAGCTGTTTTTT.

This clonotype has a handful of counts. This chain links TRBV6-1 with TRBJ2-2; D may correspond to TRBD1 or TRBD2 (5 bases each). Germline CDR1 is MNHNS and CDR2 is SASEGT. Trimming left V 0 bases short and J 7 bases short, with 9 bases between. This CDR3 has 14 residues. This chain's CDR3 is CASSEAGGNGELFF. In nucleotides, the CDR3 is TGTGCCAGCAGTGAAGCTGGGGGTAACGGGGAGCTGTTTTTT.

This clonotype was picked up a small number of times. The genes are TRBV7-2 and TRBJ2-5; TRBD2 matches 8 bases. The CDR3 spans 16 residues. In germline, CDR1 is SGHTA, CDR2 FQGNSA. V dropped 1 base and J dropped 1; count of bases not matched to a gene: 5. CDR3: CASSLGAGTSQETQYF. DNA for the CDR3: TGTGCCAGCAGCTTAGGGGCAGGGACTAGCCAAGAGACCCAGTACTTC. Combining the CDR3 with reference TRBV7-2 and TRBJ2-5 gives the whole variable domain GAGVSQSPSNKVTEKGKDVELRCDPISGHTALYWYRQSLGQGLEFLIYFQGNSAPDKSGLPSDRFSAERTGGSVSTLTIQRTQQEDSAVYLCASSLGAGTSQETQYFGPGTRLLVL.

The chain has TRBV7-2 and TRBJ2-1; 13 nucleotides align to TRBD2. Germline V CDR1 and CDR2: SGHTA, FQGNSA. The V gene end was trimmed by 5 bases and the J gene end by 4 bases; junction bases not matched to a gene: 5. This CDR3 contains 16 residues. Written as DNA, the CDR3 is TGTGCCAGCAGCGCCCAGACTAGCGGGAGGTACAATGAGCAGTTCTTC. The encoded protein is CASSAQTSGRYNEQFF. The complete variable domain, with remaining parts taken from reference TRBV7-2 and TRBJ2-1, reads GAGVSQSPSNKVTEKGKDVELRCDPISGHTALYWYRQSLGQGLEFLIYFQGNSAPDKSGLPSDRFSAERTGGSVSTLTIQRTQQEDSAVYLCASSAQTSGRYNEQFFGPGTRLTVL.